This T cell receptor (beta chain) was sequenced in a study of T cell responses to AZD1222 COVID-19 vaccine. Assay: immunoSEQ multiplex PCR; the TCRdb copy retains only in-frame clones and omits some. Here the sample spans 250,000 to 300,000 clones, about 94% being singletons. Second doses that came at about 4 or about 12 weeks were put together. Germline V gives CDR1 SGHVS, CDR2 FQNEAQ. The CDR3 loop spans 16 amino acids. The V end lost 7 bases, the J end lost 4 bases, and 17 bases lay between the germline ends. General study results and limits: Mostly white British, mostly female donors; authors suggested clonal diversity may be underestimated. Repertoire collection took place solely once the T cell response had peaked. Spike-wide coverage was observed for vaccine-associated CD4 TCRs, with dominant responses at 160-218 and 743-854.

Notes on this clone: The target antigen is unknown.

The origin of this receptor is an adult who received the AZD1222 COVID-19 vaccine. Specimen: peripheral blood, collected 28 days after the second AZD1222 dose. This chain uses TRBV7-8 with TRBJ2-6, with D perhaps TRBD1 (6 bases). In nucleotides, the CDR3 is TGTGCCAGCAACGAGGGCAGGGGTGGCGGGGCCAACGTCCTGACTTTC. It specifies CASNEGRGGGANVLTF.